This T cell receptor (beta chain) was documented in a study of technical replicates of blood from a few donors. Profiling relied on immunoSEQ multiplex PCR, and the TCRdb table lists in-frame clones only, not all of them. Of approximately 97,000 clones listed, about 95% are singletons. This clone was picked up one time. V was pared by 2 bases and J by 4 bases, with 10 bases of the junction left unmatched. This CDR3 has 17 amino acids. Germline lookup yields CDR1 SGHDN and CDR2 FVKESK. The chain uses TRBV14 and TRBJ2-1, with 8 bases identical to TRBD2. The sequenced material came from T cells isolated from PBMCs. This receptor was taken from a human donor in good health. The CDR3 DNA sequence: TGTGCCAGCAGCCAATCTCGGGGGGGACCCTTTTACAATGAGCAGTTCTTC. It yields the protein CASSQSRGGPFYNEQFF.